This TCR beta chain was captured by sequencing in a study of T-cell reconstitution after alpha-beta-depleted transplantation in children. Findings and caveats of the study: T-cell numbers and diversity one year post-transplant derived largely from freshly generated T cells.

For TCRbeta, the library was prepared with unique molecular identifiers. TCRdb re-called the PCR reads through MiXCR, storing one row per CDR3 protein. The table lists hundreds of thousands of distinct CDR3 sequences, 10% to 15% of them singletons. V was cut by 2 bases and J by 5 bases, with 7 bases left in between. The CDR3 contains 12 residues. Germline values: CDR1 SGDLS, CDR2 YYNGEE. About this clonotype: As yet, its antigen is unknown.

This chain links TRBV9 with TRBJ2-5; the D gene could be TRBD1 or TRBD2 (5 bases each). The sequenced sample was PBMCs, mostly from graft donor cells, obtained 360 days after TCRalphabeta/CD19-depleted stem cell transplant. The TCR comes from a male patient aged 10 to 17 who had a stem cell transplant for acute myeloid leukemia, so the T cells may come from the graft donor. The CDR3 DNA is TGTGCCAGCAGCGTTGAGGGGGAGACCCAGTACTTC. Protein product: CASSVEGETQYF. The whole variable domain, filled in from reference TRBV9 and TRBJ2-5, reads DSGVTQTPKHLITATGQRVTLRCSPRSGDLSVYWYQQSLDQGLQFLIQYYNGEERAKGNILERFSAQQFPDLHSELNLSSLELGDSALYFCASSVEGETQYFGPGTRLLVL.